These 21 T cell receptor beta chains originate from one sample sequenced in a study of post-analysis software for immune sequencing data. Regarding the study as a whole: Higher frequency in patients than in controls was seen for roughly five TRBV segments, with TRBV5-6, TRBV5-1 and TRBV20-1 among them.

TCR beta cDNA libraries included unique molecular identifiers. TCRdb reprocessed the PCR reads via MiXCR and lists one record per CDR3 protein. The sample yields some 500,000 distinct CDR3 sequences, over 35% seen once. These receptors lack a known antigen. Source material: blood. These receptors were obtained from a girl aged 5 to 17 with multiple sclerosis.

The V and J genes are TRBV5-1 and TRBJ1-1; 8 nucleotides align to TRBD1. CDR3 length equals 13 residues. Germline lookup yields CDR1 SGHRS and CDR2 YFSETQ. Trimming cost V 9 bases and J 6 bases; bases outside gene matches: 10. CDR3 amino acids: CATTQDRDAEAFF. CDR3 bases: TGCGCCACGACCCAGGACAGGGACGCTGAAGCTTTCTTT. Based on the CDR3 plus reference TRBV5-1 and TRBJ1-1, the full variable domain is KAGVTQTPRYLIKTRGQQVTLSCSPISGHRSVSWYQQTPGQGLQFLFEYFSETQRNKGNFPGRFSGRQFSNSRSEMNVSTLELGDSALYLCATTQDRDAEAFFGQGTRLTVV.

The CDR3 DNA sequence: TGCAGTGCTAGTGGGGTAGGGGATAATGAGCAGTTCTTC. Amino acids: CSASGVGDNEQFF. This chain connects TRBV20-1 to TRBJ2-1, with D tentatively TRBD1 (5 bases). The V end was cut by 3 bases, the J end by 7 bases, with 13 bases between. This CDR3 region has 13 residues. Germline V lookup: CDR1 DFQATT, CDR2 SNEGSKA (reference sequence).

The table lists this clonotype with a few counts. The J gene is TRBJ1-2, the V gene TRBV29-1; D gene uncertain. V lost 0 bases and J lost 6, with 8 bases in between. CDR3 length: 12 amino acids. CDR1 is SQVTM and CDR2 is ANQGSEA in the germline V gene. CDR3 amino acids: CSVEDRRDGYTF. CDR3 nucleotide sequence: TGCAGCGTTGAAGATCGTCGGGATGGCTACACCTTC.

The rearrangement joins TRBV6-4 to TRBJ2-1; 7 nucleotides agree with TRBD2. Germline V gives CDR1 MRHNA, CDR2 SNTAGT. CDR3 length: 15 amino acids. V was pared by 0 bases and J by 4 bases, with 3 bases of the junction left unmatched. CDR3 DNA sequence: TGTGCCAGCAGTGACTCCCCTAGCGGATACAATGAGCAGTTCTTC. This gives the protein CASSDSPSGYNEQFF.

The chain uses TRBV20-1 and TRBJ2-3, with 9 bases aligning to TRBD2. CDR3 length: 14 residues. Germline CDR1 and CDR2: DFQATT and SNEGSKA (reference sequence). J was trimmed by 1 base and V by 3 bases; bases with no gene match: 2. CDR3 sequence: CSASIAGGTDTQYF. The CDR3 coding sequence is TGCAGTGCTAGTATAGCGGGAGGCACAGATACGCAGTATTTT.

The chain employs TRBV15 and TRBJ1-2, with D perhaps TRBD1 (5 bases). V was cut by 3 bases and J by 7 bases, with 15 bases left in between. The CDR3 is 14 amino acids. Germline V CDR1 and CDR2: LNHNV, YYDKDF (reference sequence). The CDR3 nucleotides are TGTGCCACCAGCAGGGACCGAAGGGGTTTTGGCTACACCTTC. Translation gives CATSRDRRGFGYTF.

The chain carries TRBV7-2 and TRBJ2-5, with a tentative D call TRBD1 (6 bases). The CDR3 length is 14 residues. V lost 3 bases, J lost 9 bases, and 17 bases lay in between. Germline V gene data show CDR1 as SGHTA and CDR2 as FQGNSA. CDR3 protein: CASSFAGGAGAQYF. CDR3 bases: TGTGCCAGCAGCTTTGCTGGGGGCGCAGGGGCCCAGTACTTC.

The V gene is TRBV20-1, the J gene TRBJ2-7; a possible D gene is TRBD2 (5 bases). The CDR3 is made up of 13 amino acids. Trimming took off 6 bases at V and 2 bases at J, with 14 bases between the two ends. CDR1 is DFQATT and CDR2 is SNEGSKA in the germline V gene (reference sequence). CDR3 sequence reads: CSAGVPPAYEQYF. CDR3 nucleotides: TGCAGTGCCGGGGTCCCTCCAGCCTACGAGCAGTACTTC.

This clonotype was detected only a few times. The chain employs TRBV7-6 and TRBJ2-7; D may correspond to TRBD1 or TRBD2 (5 bases each). The J call is doubtful: the DNA matches TRBJ2-5 better. The CDR3 runs to 14 residues. Germline V lookup: CDR1 SGHVS, CDR2 FNYEAQ. The CDR3: CASSMGPRRETQYF. CDR3 nucleotides: TGTGCCAGCAGCATGGGACCTAGGAGAGAGACCCAGTACTTC.

The chain joins TRBV12-3 or TRBV12-4 to TRBJ2-6; no clear D. This CDR3 comprises 17 residues. The ends were cut back, 1 base at V and 0 bases at J, with 10 bases in the middle. CDR3 protein: CASSLGALLSGANVLTF. The DNA of the CDR3 is TGTGCCAGCAGTTTAGGGGCATTACTCTCTGGGGCCAACGTCCTGACTTTC.

This chain joins TRBV7-9 and TRBJ2-7; D is unresolved. Germline CDR1 SEHNR, CDR2 FQNEAQ (reference sequence). The CDR3 runs 14 residues. V was cut by 3 bases and J by 2 bases, with 11 bases left in between. Written as DNA, the CDR3 is TGTGCCAGCAGCTTCGCCTCCCGCGCCTACGAGCAGTACTTC. Protein sequence: CASSFASRAYEQYF.

V gene TRBV29-1 combines with J gene TRBJ1-1; D ambiguous. The CDR3 is 13 residues long. CDR1 is SQVTM, CDR2 ANQGSEA, per germline. V lost 5 bases, J lost 3 bases, and 13 bases lay in between. CDR3 sequence: CSVLKVLDTEAFF. The CDR3 coding sequence is TGCAGCGTTCTGAAGGTCTTGGACACTGAAGCTTTCTTT.

This clonotype has only a few counts. The chain joins TRBV12-3 or TRBV12-4 to TRBJ2-5, with D tentatively TRBD2 (6 bases). The germline V and J ends were trimmed by 6 bases and 4 bases, with 15 bases remaining between them. This CDR3 has 14 amino acids. This CDR3 is CASRPGLWGETQYF. The CDR3 nucleotides read TGTGCCAGCAGGCCGGGACTCTGGGGAGAGACCCAGTACTTC.

This clonotype has more than one count but fewer than ten. J is TRBJ2-4 and V is TRBV20-1; 11 nucleotides align to TRBD1. CDR1 is DFQATT, CDR2 SNEGSKA, per germline (reference sequence). The CDR3 length is 13 residues. Germline trimming cut 6 bases from V and 8 bases from J; bases unmatched to any gene: 6. CDR3 DNA: TGCAGTGCAAACCCGGGACAGGGGGACATTCAGTACTTC. Its protein is CSANPGQGDIQYF.

This clonotype was seen only a few times. The chain combines TRBV15 with TRBJ2-3, with D possibly matching TRBD1 (5 bases). CDR1 is LNHNV and CDR2 is YYDKDF in the germline V gene (reference sequence). V was shortened by 3 bases and J by 1 base, with 17 bases between the two germline ends. The CDR3 is 17 residues long. The CDR3 loop reads CATSRVVGAAGTDTQYF. The CDR3 DNA reads as TGTGCCACCAGCAGGGTCGTAGGGGCGGCTGGCACAGATACGCAGTATTTT.

The chain couples TRBV2 to TRBJ2-5, with 8 bases matching TRBD1. This CDR3 is built from 15 residues. CDR1 and CDR2 from the germline V gene are SNHLY and FYNNEI. V gave up 3 bases and J gave up 5 bases; unmatched junction bases: 8. CDR3 in DNA: TGTGCCAGCAGTGAGGACAGGGCGGGTCGGGAGACCCAGTACTTC. This sequence encodes CASSEDRAGRETQYF.

This chain uses TRBV9 with TRBJ2-1, with TRBD2 identical over 10 bases. The CDR3 is made up of 17 amino acids. Germline V gene lookup returns CDR1 SGDLS and CDR2 YYNGEE. The trim removed 0 bases at V and 8 bases at J, leaving 11 bases unmatched. CDR3 nucleotide sequence: TGTGCCAGCAGCGTAGATTGGCTAGCGGGAGTCAGTCATGAGCAGTTCTTC. Translation: CASSVDWLAGVSHEQFF.

Only a few counts were recorded for this clonotype. The chain links TRBV29-1 to TRBJ2-5, with 11 bases identical to TRBD1. The better agreement between TRBJ2-7 and the DNA end casts doubt on the J call. Germline CDR1 is SQVTM and CDR2 is ANQGSEA. CDR3 length: 15 residues. The CDR3 is CSATRGQGANGEQYF. CDR3 coding DNA: TGCAGCGCAACCAGAGGACAGGGGGCAAACGGCGAGCAGTACTTC.

The chain couples TRBV20-1 to TRBJ2-5; TRBD1 agrees at 9 bases. Germline lookup yields CDR1 DFQATT and CDR2 SNEGSKA (reference sequence). Germline trimming cut 5 bases from V and 11 bases from J; bases unmatched to any gene: 15. This CDR3 comprises 14 residues. This chain's CDR3 is CSALGTGMRNEQYF. CDR3 in DNA: TGCAGTGCTCTTGGGACAGGGATGCGGAATGAGCAGTACTTC.

V is TRBV20-1 and J is TRBJ2-7, with no clear D. This CDR3 has 13 amino acids. Germline values: CDR1 DFQATT, CDR2 SNEGSKA (reference sequence). The ends were cut back, 2 bases at V and 3 bases at J, with 11 bases in the middle. The chain's CDR3 is CSARPDHRYEQYF. The CDR3 DNA follows: TGCAGTGCTAGACCGGATCACCGCTACGAGCAGTACTTC.

Turning to this clonotype: This sequence may be a read error, since a much larger clone differs from it by one base. The V gene is TRBV20-1, the J gene TRBJ2-4, with D tentatively TRBD1 (6 bases). Germline loops: CDR1 DFQATT, CDR2 SNEGSKA (reference sequence). The CDR3 is made up of 12 amino acids. V lost 6 bases to trimming and J lost 13 bases, with 19 bases between them. The CDR3 spells CSASRGYYGQYF. CDR3 DNA sequence: TGCAGTGCAAGCAGGGGATACTACGGGCAGTACTTC.